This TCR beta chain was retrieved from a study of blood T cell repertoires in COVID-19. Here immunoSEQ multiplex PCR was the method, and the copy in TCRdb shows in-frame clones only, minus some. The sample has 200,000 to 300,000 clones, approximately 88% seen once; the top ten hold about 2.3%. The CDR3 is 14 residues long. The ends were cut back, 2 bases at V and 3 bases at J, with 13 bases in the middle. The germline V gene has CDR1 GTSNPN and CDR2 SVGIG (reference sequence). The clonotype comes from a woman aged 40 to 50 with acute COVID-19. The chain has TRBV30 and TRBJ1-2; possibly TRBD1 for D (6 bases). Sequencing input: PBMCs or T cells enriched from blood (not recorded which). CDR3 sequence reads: CAWSPGQDYYGYTF. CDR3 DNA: TGTGCCTGGAGTCCGGGACAAGATTACTATGGCTACACCTTC.